Below, 2 T cell receptor beta chains from the same sample are listed, as sequenced in a study of shared clonotypes between healthy human individuals. Profiling relied on immunoSEQ multiplex PCR, and the TCRdb table lists in-frame clones only, not all of them. The sample gives 2.3 million or so clones, more than 85% of which show up once; about 0.39% is in the top ten. Sequenced: naive CD4+ T cells from PBMCs. The subset denotes: CD45RA+ positively selected. These receptors were taken from a man aged 18 to 29 in good health. Some clones in this sample may be carry-over from other donors' samples.

This clone was detected once. Other nucleotide sequences from this sample produce the same CDR3. The chain employs TRBV7-3 and TRBJ2-1, with TRBD2 matching 7 bases. The germline CDR1 and CDR2 sequences are SGHTA and FQGTGA. The trim removed 3 bases at V and 0 bases at J, leaving 2 bases unmatched. The CDR3 spans 15 residues. The CDR3 is CASSLRGSSYNEQFF. As DNA, the CDR3 is TGTGCCAGCAGCTTGCGGGGGAGCTCCTACAATGAGCAGTTCTTC.

V usage is TRBV11-3 and J usage is TRBJ2-2; tentative D call: TRBD1 (6 bases). Trimming pared 5 bases from V and 1 base from J, leaving 8 bases between. CDR1 and CDR2 (germline): SGHNT, YENEEA. CDR3 length equals 14 residues. The CDR3 DNA reads as TGTGCCAGCAGCCCGGACAGGAACACCGGGGAGCTGTTTTTT. It codes for CASSPDRNTGELFF.